This TCR beta chain appears in the sequencing data of a study of CD8 T cells in Susac syndrome (dated by TCRdb to between 2018 and 2020). In terms of the full investigation: Among the Susac syndrome patients who were sequenced, clinically active disease was present in five or six and clinical remission was observed in roughly eight. At blood withdrawal, Susac syndrome patients were therapy-naive, treated with corticosteroids (with IVIg additionally given to some), or treated with IVIg alone. The study used repertoire sequencing to test whether antigen drove CD8+ T cell activation and differentiation in Susac syndrome. The study compared CD8+ T cell repertoire clonality among 12 healthy donors, approximately 14 Susac syndrome patients and roughly 16 multiple sclerosis patients. The full study reports these points: Roughly 15 and five Susac-specific public clones were found in the total CD8+ and CD8+ TEMRA repertoires, respectively. Clonal expansion was observed in Susac syndrome CD8+ repertoires, with the highest expansion in CD8+ TEMRA cells and greater expansion in clinically active than in remitting patients. The number of individuals in the TCR sequencing and HLA analysis was recognized as being relatively small.

Of note for this clonotype: Its specific antigen is unknown. Base qualities are missing; no much larger clone stands one base away.

RNA was extracted using the RNeasy kit, and about 0.45 to 1 microgram was reverse transcribed with random hexamers. TCR beta CDR3 regions were amplified with the immunoSEQ multiplex PCR assay covering 54 Vbeta and 13 Jbeta segments. PCR amplification bias was corrected by using a synthetic template baseline for primer optimization and computational correction. The authors processed their data as follows. Reads were annotated to V, D and J genes per IMGT and analyzed with immunoSEQ Analyzer, keeping only productive sequences. Clonality was computed as one minus Shannon entropy normalized by log2 of the number of productive unique sequences. For each patient and control, public and private clones were evaluated within the 100 most prevalent clones. Clones were defined as Susac-specific if absent from the healthy and MS cohorts, from over a thousand published viral clones and from other ImmuneACCESS disease sequences. Clones were called with MiXCR by TCRdb after fastp trimmed the public reads at Q25, and only in-frame beta chains were retained. Duplicate CDR3 protein sequences are folded into a single record with the most common DNA and genes. Clone size and V and J calls follow TCRdb, not the original study. The sample yields around 170,000 distinct CDR3 sequences; more than 85% were counted once. Approximately 0.16% of the sample belongs to the ten largest clones.

Peripheral blood CD8+ and CD4+ T cells from healthy donors, Susac syndrome patients and multiple sclerosis patients were profiled by high-throughput TCR beta sequencing. Susac syndrome patients met recently defined diagnostic criteria for definite or probable disease. Bulk CD8+ and CD4+ T cells were purified magnetically by negative isolation, whereas CD8+ TEMRA cells were enriched by FACS. Blood was drawn into EDTA tubes, processed within 24 hours, and PBMCs were isolated by density gradient centrifugation. PBMCs intended for TCR sequencing were frozen in liquid nitrogen and were later thawed in a 37 degrees C water bath. A purity of at least 90% was achieved for sorted or isolated CD4+, CD8+ and CD8+ TEMRA cells. Trimming costs V 1 base and J 4 bases, and their ends lie 10 bases apart. The CDR3 numbers 14 residues from cysteine through phenylalanine. Left in the record is the CDR3 DNA by itself, 42 bases read in frame from the first base.

This TCR was sampled from a human donor with Susac syndrome. The chain is made from TRBV12-3 or TRBV12-4 and TRBJ1-2; no D segment can be confidently identified. The sample comprised CD8+ T cells from PBMCs. The CDR3 has the sequence CASSLGTLSYGYTF. The bases read TGTGCCAGCAGTTTAGGGACCTTGAGCTATGGCTACACCTTC.